The text below deals with one T cell receptor (beta chain). The antigen this receptor binds is unknown. There are no base qualities to consult, and no much larger clone falls within one base. Relative to germline, V is missing 5 bases and J is missing 2 bases, with 5 bases of the junction outside any gene match. In the germline V gene (reference sequence), CDR1 corresponds to PRHDT and CDR2 to FYEKMQ. Including cysteine and phenylalanine, the CDR3 has 15 amino acids. Solely the CDR3 DNA is kept, with 45 bases framed from the first base. The sample belongs to a study of OX40 agonist ivuxolimab in advanced cancers. With regard to the full study: Ivuxolimab was a fully human IgG2 agonistic monoclonal antibody targeting the costimulatory receptor OX40 (CD134). Intravenous ivuxolimab was administered to patients every 2 weeks at six dose levels: 0.01, 0.1, 0.3, 1.5, 3 and 10 mg/kg. Of the approximately 50 dose-escalation patients, hepatocellular carcinoma was present in roughly 19, melanoma in roughly 15, renal cell carcinoma in 9 and head and neck cancer in 9. The dose-escalation cohort was roughly 80% male with a mean age of about 60 years, ranging from roughly 20 to 80. Prior anti-PD-1, anti-PD-L1 or anti-CTLA-4 therapy was permitted, and checkpoint inhibitors had been received by roughly two fifths of dose-escalation patients. Partial responses occurred in three dose-escalation patients: two with cutaneous melanoma and one with hepatocellular carcinoma. Peripheral TCRbeta sequencing aimed to test whether ivuxolimab altered TCR sequence diversity and caused clonal T-cell expansion. The paper describes the monotherapy dose-escalation part (N ≈ 51 patients) of the phase I trial of ivuxolimab. On the study overall, not on this receptor specifically: In the 0.1-3.0 mg/kg groups, partial responders had among the lowest normalized peripheral clonal expansion, particularly in CD8+ T cells. The antigen specificity of the clonally expanded peripheral T cells was not determined. At doses of 0.1 to 3.0 mg/kg, clonal expansion of both CD4+ and CD8+ blood T cells was observed from baseline to week 6. Low levels of normalized T-cell clonal expansion were also seen in some patients who did not respond. On average, CD8+ T cells showed more expanded clones than CD4+ T cells after ivuxolimab.

To sequence the TCRbeta CDR3 region, genomic DNA was isolated from the sorted cells. The immunoSEQ Assay was used to sequence the TCRbeta CDR3 regions. TCRdb mirrors the immuneACCESS table, restricted to in-frame sequences. Some clones are absent from its copies; in checked studies, under half trace to an unresolved V gene, and the reason for the others is unknown. The sample table holds more than 80,000 clones, of which 75% to 95% were seen once. About 0.48% of the sample is taken by the ten largest. The trial excluded patients who had a history of autoimmune disease or were on systemic immunosuppression. In every dose cohort, peripheral blood was drawn for TCR sequencing at baseline, cycle 4 day 1, and cycle 7 day 1. Samples were obtained from an open-label, multicenter, first-in-human phase I dose-escalation trial of ivuxolimab. Adults with locally advanced or metastatic melanoma, renal cell, hepatocellular, or head and neck squamous cell carcinoma were enrolled in the trial. Before TCR sequencing, CD4+ T cells and CD8+ T cells were sorted from peripheral blood as separate populations.

The specimen comprised CD4+ or CD8+ T cells sorted from blood, sampled in a trial of the OX40 agonist ivuxolimab. The chain employs TRBV13 and TRBJ2-1, with 8 central nucleotides matching TRBD2. This sequence was found in an adult with an advanced solid tumor such as melanoma, head and neck, liver or kidney cancer. CDR3 region: CASSPNSGAYNEQFF. The DNA sequence is as follows: TGTGCCAGCAGCCCGAATAGCGGGGCCTACAATGAGCAGTTCTTC.